This T cell receptor (beta chain) derives from a study of T cells after yellow fever vaccination. The authors made TCR cDNA by 5'RACE template switching, adding a universal primer site and UMIs. MiXCR, run by TCRdb on the 5' RACE reads, gives a single entry per CDR3 protein. This repertoire shows 40,000 to 55,000 distinct CDR3 sequences, 6.5% to 8.5% found once; its top ten account for approximately 24%. The CDR3 spans 14 residues. The V end was cut by 4 bases, the J end by 6 bases, with 13 bases between. Per the germline V gene, CDR1 is MGHRA and CDR2 is YSYEKL. Findings and limits, study-wide: Faster peaking, at day 5 versus 15, marked a secondary response that was weaker. Subsequent booster samples again held most clones from primary vaccination (96% CD4, roughly 88% CD8). Abundant bulk-derived clonotypes could contaminate FACS-sorted repertoires.

The sequencing here drew on CD8+ T cells not binding an NS4B(214-222) dextramer, sorted from PBMCs, taken more than 35 days after the first yellow fever vaccination. The sequence came from a man aged 18 to 29 who received the YFV17D yellow fever vaccine. V usage is TRBV4-1 and J usage is TRBJ2-1; the D call may be TRBD1 or TRBD2 (5 bases each). CDR3 sequence: CASSRTRDGNEQFF. The CDR3 DNA follows: TGCGCCAGCAGCCGCACCCGGGACGGCAATGAGCAGTTCTTC.